The 32 T cell receptor beta chains presented below share a single source sample, sequenced in a study of blood T cells in healthy people across ages. A second PCR of about 7 to 11 cycles used a sample-barcoded 5' primer and a J-beta primer mix. In TCRdb, the 5' RACE reads were re-called with MiXCR into one record per CDR3 protein. The data hold some 710,000 distinct CDR3 sequences, with about 20% observed a single time. Sequencing used blood. These TCRs come from a man aged 70-80 years in good health.

This clonotype came up a few times. The J gene is TRBJ2-2, the V gene TRBV14; no firm D call. V was pared by 1 base and J by 9 bases, with 9 bases between. Germline CDR1 and CDR2: SGHDN and FVKESK. The CDR3 extends over 13 amino acids. The CDR3 here is CASSQGWGRELFF. The DNA for the CDR3 is TGTGCCAGCAGCCAAGGATGGGGAAGGGAGCTGTTTTTT.

V gene TRBV12-3 or TRBV12-4 combines with J gene TRBJ2-2; TRBD2 matches at 8 bases. CDR3 size: 18 residues. With 3 bases clipped from V and 5 bases from J, the junction kept 14 bases outside the gene matches. The CDR3 DNA reads TGTGCCAGCAGTTTTACCCTCTTGGCGGGAGGTTGGACCGGGGAGCTGTTTTTT. Translated: CASSFTLLAGGWTGELFF.

This clonotype was seen a handful of times. The V and J genes are TRBV14 and TRBJ2-3, with TRBD1 as a possible D gene (6 bases). The CDR3 length is 13 residues. Germline V gene lookup returns CDR1 SGHDN and CDR2 FVKESK. V lost 4 bases, J lost 8 bases, and 13 bases lay in between. CDR3 DNA sequence: TGTGCCAGCAGCCTGCCCCTAGGGGGTACGCAGTATTTT. This encodes CASSLPLGGTQYF.

This clonotype was observed a single time. The chain links TRBV7-2 to TRBJ2-5; possibly TRBD1 for D (6 bases). The J call may be wrong; the DNA end is better matched by TRBJ2-1. Germline assignment: CDR1 SGHTA and CDR2 FQGNSA. The CDR3 extends over 16 amino acids. CDR3 amino acids: CASSQHSRDIHNEQFF. As DNA, the CDR3 is TGTGCCAGCAGCCAACATTCCCGGGACATTCACAATGAGCAGTTCTTC.

This clonotype was picked up a small number of times. The chain has TRBV2 and TRBJ2-1; no reliable D call. Trimming removed 7 bases at V and 0 bases at J, with 10 bases between. The CDR3 length is 14 residues. Germline V CDR1 and CDR2: SNHLY, FYNNEI. As DNA, the CDR3 is TGTGCCAGCATCCGGCAGAACTCCTACAATGAGCAGTTCTTC. Translated: CASIRQNSYNEQFF. The whole variable domain, filled in from reference TRBV2 and TRBJ2-1, reads EPEVTQTPSHQVTQMGQEVILRCVPISNHLYFYWYRQILGQKVEFLVSFYNNEISEKSEIFDDQFSVERPDGSNFTLKIRSTKLEDSAMYFCASIRQNSYNEQFFGPGTRLTVL.

This chain joins TRBV15 and TRBJ2-7; D uncertain. Looked up from germline, CDR1 is LNHNV and CDR2 is YYDKDF (reference sequence). V shed 0 bases and J shed 6 bases, with 15 bases lying between them. CDR3 length equals 15 residues. The CDR3 is CATSRDFPKDGEQYV. CDR3 nucleotide sequence: TGTGCCACCAGCAGAGATTTTCCCAAAGATGGCGAGCAGTACGTC.

This sequence joins TRBV7-6 and TRBJ2-3, with D perhaps matching TRBD2 (6 bases). There are 16 residues in the CDR3. Germline V gives CDR1 SGHVS, CDR2 FNYEAQ. V was clipped by 7 bases and J by 5 bases, with 22 bases between them. In DNA, the CDR3 is TGTGCCAGCATGGGGGGAGTCGGCGCTCCCGGAGATACGCAGTATTTT. Encoded protein: CASMGGVGAPGDTQYF.

The DNA of the CDR3 is TGTGCCAGCAGTTTTGGACTTGGGGGCAATCAGCCCCAGCATTTT. Its protein product is CASSFGLGGNQPQHF. The J gene is TRBJ1-5, the V gene TRBV12-3 or TRBV12-4; D gene uncertain. CDR3 length: 15 amino acids. Trimming left V 3 bases short and J 2 bases short, with 11 bases between.

V and J are TRBV7-9 and TRBJ2-1; 8 nucleotides align to TRBD2. V was clipped by 5 bases and J by 3 bases; unmatched bases: 6. The germline V gene encodes CDR1 SEHNR and CDR2 FQNEAQ (reference sequence). The CDR3 sequence is 15 residues long. The CDR3 DNA sequence: TGTGCCAGCAGCCCGAACAGCGGGAGCTACAATGAGCAGTTCTTC. Translating it yields CASSPNSGSYNEQFF.

This rearrangement joins TRBV5-1 to TRBJ2-1; 11 nucleotides match TRBD2. V was pared by 4 bases and J by 8 bases, with 8 bases of the junction left unmatched. This CDR3 region has 15 residues. Germline assignment: CDR1 SGHRS and CDR2 YFSETQ. Here the CDR3 reads CASSITPSGGYEQFF. The CDR3 DNA is TGCGCCAGCAGCATCACCCCTAGCGGGGGGTATGAGCAGTTCTTC.

Only a few counts were recorded for this clonotype. This chain connects TRBV3-1 to TRBJ2-1, with TRBD2 matching 8 bases. From germline, CDR1 is LGHDT and CDR2 YNNKEL (reference sequence). The CDR3 sequence is 14 residues long. Germline trimming cut 4 bases from V and 6 bases from J; bases unmatched to any gene: 5. CDR3 DNA sequence: TGTGCCAGCAGCCCCGGGACTAGGACCAATGAGCAGTTCTTC. This translates into CASSPGTRTNEQFF.

Regarding this clonotype: A read error may be the cause here, since a much bigger clone is one base away. V usage is TRBV3-1 and J usage is TRBJ1-5, with a possible D match to TRBD1 (5 bases). This CDR3 has 13 residues. The germline V gene has CDR1 LGHDT and CDR2 YNNKEL (reference sequence). The CDR3 nucleotides are TGTGCCAGCGCTCAGGGTTTCAATCAGCCCCGGCATTTT. Its translation is CASAQGFNQPRHF.

This clonotype was seen ten or more times. This chain uses TRBV7-9 with TRBJ1-5; no clear D. V lost 3 bases, J lost 3 bases, and 3 bases lay in between. The CDR3 runs 12 residues. Germline assignment: CDR1 SEHNR and CDR2 FQNEAQ (reference sequence). The CDR3 loop reads CASSFPNQPQHF. The CDR3 DNA reads TGTGCCAGCAGCTTTCCCAATCAGCCCCAGCATTTT.

V usage is TRBV6-6 and J usage is TRBJ2-3, with 8 bases fitting TRBD2. Germline CDR1 reads MNHNY; CDR2 reads SVGAGI (reference sequence). The ends lost 8 bases at V and 6 bases at J; junction bases unmatched: 16. The CDR3 is 16 amino acids. The CDR3 DNA follows: TGTGCCAGCGGGGGTTCGAGCGGGAGTATGTGGGATACGCAGTATTTT. Translating it yields CASGGSSGSMWDTQYF.

This clonotype turned up a few times. V usage is TRBV11-2 and J usage is TRBJ1-3, with D possibly TRBD1 on 6 matching bases. Trimming stripped 3 bases from V and 4 bases from J, with 13 bases between. In germline, CDR1 is SGHAT, CDR2 FQNNGV. CDR3 size: 15 residues. The CDR3 is CASSLRGAAGNTIYF. DNA for the CDR3: TGTGCCAGCAGCTTGAGGGGGGCTGCGGGAAACACCATATATTTT.

This clonotype has just a few counts. The chain couples TRBV25-1 to TRBJ1-2; D gene unclear. V gave up 3 bases and J gave up 4 bases, with 9 bases separating them. CDR1 is MGHDK, CDR2 SYGVNS, per germline. The CDR3 contains 13 residues. The CDR3 protein is CASSDRWAYGYTF. The DNA for the CDR3 is TGTGCCAGCAGTGATAGGTGGGCCTATGGCTACACCTTC.

The rearrangement links TRBV19 to TRBJ1-1, with D tentatively TRBD1 (6 bases). V was shortened by 5 bases and J by 5 bases, with 15 bases between the two germline ends. Germline loops: CDR1 LNHDA, CDR2 SQIVND (reference sequence). The CDR3 is 14 amino acids. Here the CDR3 reads CASSSLRGGTEAFF. The CDR3 DNA sequence: TGTGCCAGTAGTTCCCTACGAGGGGGGACTGAAGCTTTCTTT.

V is TRBV11-2 and J is TRBJ2-7; the D gene is possibly TRBD2 (5 bases). CDR1 and CDR2 from the germline V gene are SGHAT and FQNNGV. This CDR3 is built from 16 residues. Trimming took off 3 bases at V and 3 bases at J, with 18 bases between the two ends. In nucleotides, the CDR3 is TGTGCCAGCAGCTTGGACTTGCTAGGACGGCACTACGAGCAGTACTTC. Translating it yields CASSLDLLGRHYEQYF.

This clonotype was detected once. The J gene is TRBJ1-5, the V gene TRBV6-5, with a tentative D call TRBD1 (6 bases). Germline lookup yields CDR1 MNHEY and CDR2 SVGAGI. With 7 bases removed from V and 3 bases from J, the gap between germline ends came to 16 bases. CDR3 size: 15 residues. CDR3 region: CASTPGGGLNQPQHF. DNA of the CDR3: TGTGCCAGCACCCCAGGAGGGGGTCTCAATCAGCCCCAGCATTTT.

The V gene is TRBV20-1, the J gene TRBJ2-5; no definite D call. Germline CDR1 DFQATT, CDR2 SNEGSKA (reference sequence). The CDR3 spans 13 residues. V was shortened by 5 bases and J by 2 bases, with 12 bases between the two germline ends. CDR3 bases: TGCAGTGCTGACACTTGGAGACAAGAGACCCAGTACTTC. Translation gives CSADTWRQETQYF.

This chain uses TRBV5-1 with TRBJ1-2; 9 bases agree with TRBD1. Germline CDR1 is SGHRS and CDR2 is YFSETQ. The V gene end was trimmed by 1 base and the J gene end by 4 bases; junction bases not matched to a gene: 5. CDR3 length: 15 residues. The chain's CDR3 is CASSLLQGAGYGYTF. The CDR3 region has the DNA TGCGCCAGCAGCTTGTTACAGGGGGCGGGCTATGGCTACACCTTC.

This rearrangement joins TRBV20-1 to TRBJ2-3, with 9 bases matching TRBD2. Per germline, CDR1 DFQATT and CDR2 SNEGSKA (reference sequence). V lost 2 bases to trimming and J lost 4 bases; unmatched junction nucleotides: 7. The CDR3 has 15 residues. The CDR3 reads CSARLSGGLPDTQYF. The CDR3 DNA is TGCAGTGCTAGACTTAGCGGGGGACTGCCAGATACGCAGTATTTT.

This clonotype was seen at least ten times. The chain carries TRBV7-9 and TRBJ2-5; D unclear. The CDR3 totals 12 residues. CDR1 is SEHNR, CDR2 FQNEAQ, per germline (reference sequence). Trimming took 4 bases from V and 5 from J, leaving 8 bases between them. CDR3 region: CASSSSWETQYF. The CDR3, as DNA: TGTGCCAGCAGCTCATCTTGGGAGACCCAGTACTTC.

This clonotype has more than one count but fewer than ten. The V gene is TRBV28, the J gene TRBJ2-3; 7 positions agree with TRBD1. Per germline, CDR1 MDHEN and CDR2 SYDVKM. Trimming removed 6 bases from V and 7 bases from J; junction bases left unmatched: 10. The CDR3 is 14 amino acids. DNA of the CDR3: TGTGCCAGCAGGCGAACGCCGGGACAGAATACGCAGTATTTT. This encodes CASRRTPGQNTQYF.

The chain is built from TRBV12-3 or TRBV12-4 and TRBJ2-2, with 9 nucleotides matching TRBD2. This CDR3 has 17 residues. After removal of 1 base from V and 0 bases from J, the junction contained 3 bases not matched to a gene. CDR3 in DNA: TGTGCCAGCAGTTTAGGCCTAGCGGGATCGAACACCGGGGAGCTGTTTTTT. Translated, it gives CASSLGLAGSNTGELFF.

A word on this clonotype: A much larger clone differs from this one at a single base, so this may be a read error. This chain links TRBV14 with TRBJ2-5; D gene uncertain. The CDR3 has 13 amino acids. Germline CDR1 reads SGHDN; CDR2 reads FVKESK. The CDR3 DNA follows: TGTGCCAGCAGCCAGCACCTCCAAGAGACCCAGTGCTTC. Its translation: CASSQHLQETQCF. The variable domain in full, with the rest retrieved from reference TRBV14 and TRBJ2-5, is EAGVTQFPSHSVIEKGQTVTLRCDPISGHDNLYWYRRVMGKEIKFLLHFVKESKQDESGMPNNRFLAERTGGTYSTLKVQPAELEDSGVYFCASSQHLQETQCFGPGTRLLVL.

This clonotype has more than one count but fewer than ten. V usage is TRBV30 and J usage is TRBJ1-5, with D maybe TRBD1 (6 bases). CDR1 and CDR2 (germline): GTSNPN, SVGIG (reference sequence). With 1 base removed from V and 7 bases from J, the gap between germline ends came to 11 bases. This CDR3 spans 13 amino acids. The CDR3 DNA reads as TGTGCCTGGAGTGCAGGGGAAGAACAGCCCCAGCATTTT. Protein sequence: CAWSAGEEQPQHF.

This clonotype was counted only a few times. The J gene is TRBJ2-5, the V gene TRBV7-2, with TRBD2 matching over 9 bases. V lost 1 base, J lost 2 bases, and 8 bases stayed unmatched. In germline, CDR1 is SGHTA, CDR2 FQGNSA. CDR3 length: 17 residues. The CDR3 is CASSLVILAGVQETQYF. The CDR3 DNA follows: TGTGCCAGCAGCTTAGTTATTTTAGCGGGAGTGCAAGAGACCCAGTACTTC.

This clonotype was counted only a few times. This rearrangement joins TRBV7-2 to TRBJ1-1; no clear D gene. There are 14 residues in the CDR3. Trimming shortened V by 4 bases and J by 10 bases, and 19 bases separated the two germline ends. Germline V gene lookup returns CDR1 SGHTA and CDR2 FQGNSA. DNA for the CDR3: TGTGCCAGCAGCTCCCGACTGATTGGTGAGGTAGCTTTCTTT. The encoded protein is CASSSRLIGEVAFF. The full variable domain, with the rest looked up from reference TRBV7-2 and TRBJ1-1, is GAGVSQSPSNKVTEKGKDVELRCDPISGHTALYWYRQSLGQGLEFLIYFQGNSAPDKSGLPSDRFSAERTGGSVSTLTIQRTQQEDSAVYLCASSSRLIGEVAFFGQGTRLTVV.

This clonotype was found a few times. This chain connects TRBV20-1 to TRBJ2-1, with D perhaps matching TRBD1 (6 bases). CDR3 size: 16 residues. In germline, CDR1 is DFQATT, CDR2 SNEGSKA (reference sequence). V was cut by 1 base and J by 1 base, with 14 bases left in between. The CDR3 DNA reads TGCAGTGCTAGAGGGAACCAGGGGCGTTCCTACAATGAGCAGTTCTTC. Its translation: CSARGNQGRSYNEQFF.

This clonotype came up a few times. V is TRBV6-6 and J is TRBJ2-7; no reliable D call. V shed 6 bases and J shed 5 bases, with 14 bases lying between them. CDR3 size: 13 residues. Germline CDR1 is MNHNY and CDR2 is SVGAGI (reference sequence). In DNA form, the CDR3 reads TGTGCCAGCAGACAGACTCAACCCCACGAGCAGTACTTC. Translating gives CASRQTQPHEQYF.

This sequence joins TRBV20-1 and TRBJ1-6, with unresolved D. The germline gives CDR1 DFQATT, CDR2 SNEGSKA (reference sequence). This CDR3 region has 14 residues. Trimming cost V 3 bases and J 0 bases, with 6 bases left between them. CDR3 nucleotides: TGCAGTGCTAGTGAGAACTCCTATAATTCACCCCTCCACTTT. This codes for CSASENSYNSPLHF.